This TCR beta chain originates from a study of prognosis after radiotherapy for stage I lung cancer. Findings and limits, study-wide: Usage of the TRBV and TRBJ genes (in patients with versus without metastases) was reportedly different.

Uniform node negativity on CT and PET/CT characterised the cohort, and no patient had undergone prior chemotherapy or radiotherapy or presented other malignancies. Genomic DNA was subjected to two-round multiplex PCR for amplification of TCR beta CDR3. Primers specific to each TRBV and TRBJ gene were used in first-round PCR. TCRdb recomputed calls from the multiplex PCR reads with MiXCR, one row per CDR3 protein. The sample has about 51,000 distinct CDR3 sequences, 30% to 35% seen once. This clonotype was counted ten times or more. Its target is not known. Sequences were derived from PBMCs, sampled before or after stereotactic body radiation therapy (not recorded which). This TCR derives from a donor aged 50 or older with non-small cell lung cancer.

DNA for the CDR3: TGTGCCAGTAGTCCCCGGGACAGGGGCTATGGCTACACCTTC. Its protein is CASSPRDRGYGYTF. The chain employs TRBV19 and TRBJ1-2; 10 bases match TRBD1. The germline V gene encodes CDR1 LNHDA and CDR2 SQIVND (reference sequence). The CDR3 covers 14 residues. V trimming: 5 bases; J trimming: 4 bases; junction bases outside the gene matches: 4.